This TCR beta chain was retrieved from a study of blood T cell repertoires in COVID-19. Germline CDR1 SGHAT, CDR2 FQNNGV. The CDR3 runs 17 residues. V was pared by 1 base and J by 3 bases, with 6 bases of the junction left unmatched. Profiled with immunoSEQ multiplex PCR; TCRdb holds only in-frame clones, not every one. The table shows around 300,000 clones, with approximately 88% occurring only once. The clonotype originates from a woman aged 25 to 39 who had recovered from COVID-19. The chain uses TRBV11-2 and TRBJ2-3, with TRBD2 matching over 11 bases. Sequencing used PBMCs or T cells enriched from blood (not recorded which). CDR3 loop: CASSLVFLAGGTDTQYF. CDR3 sequence (DNA): TGTGCCAGCAGCTTAGTATTTCTAGCGGGAGGTACAGATACGCAGTATTTT. Together with reference TRBV11-2 and TRBJ2-3, the CDR3 gives the full variable domain: EAGVAQSPRYKIIEKRQSVAFWCNPISGHATLYWYQQILGQGPKLLIQFQNNGVVDDSQLPKDRFSAERLKGVDSTLKIQPAKLEDSAVYLCASSLVFLAGGTDTQYFGPGTRLTVL.